This T cell receptor (beta chain) is drawn from a study of blood T cell repertoires in COVID-19. About the study: Sites across the United States, Italy and Spain contributed samples from acute and convalescent COVID-19. T cells, B-cell-depleted T cells, or PBMCs supplied cDNA or gDNA.

Germline V gives CDR1 SGHTA, CDR2 FQGNSA. This CDR3 region has 15 residues. Trimming removed 0 bases from V and 5 bases from J, with 11 bases in between. Per the original methods: Amplification of reference gene primers provided the estimated nucleated cell counts. The repertoire was sequenced with immunoSEQ multiplex PCR; TCRdb's copy has only in-frame clones and lacks some. V and J calls plus clone size are reproduced from that table; the DNA served to infer D and trimming. The sample has 150,000 to 180,000 clones, around 83% seen once. This rearrangement joins TRBV7-2 to TRBJ1-5; D perhaps matches TRBD1 (5 bases). The sequence was collected from a woman aged 55-70 years with COVID-19, enrolled during active disease. Material for sequencing was peripheral blood. The CDR3 loop reads CASSLAGAIHQPQHF. CDR3 bases: TGTGCCAGCAGCTTAGCAGGGGCGATCCATCAGCCCCAGCATTTT.